This T cell receptor (beta chain) is drawn from a study of blood T cells in healthy people across ages. This clonotype was detected ten times or more. Its antigen is undetermined. Findings of the study overall: Not knowing donor CMV status may have confounded expanded clonotype changes.

Together with a sample-barcoded 5' primer, a J-beta primer mix was included in a second PCR lasting about 7 to 12 cycles. Researchers report that a template-switch adaptor with 12 random nucleotides tagged each cDNA molecule. Sequencing recovered at least 3 million CDR3-containing paired-end reads from each sample. Using its own MiXCR run on the 5' RACE reads, TCRdb lists one record per CDR3 protein. The sample lists under 2,000,000 distinct CDR3 sequences; around half were seen once. The receptor comes from a middle-aged woman in good health. The sequenced material came from blood.

For the CDR3, the DNA is TGTGCCAGCAGCTTCATTCGGGGGGGCTGGAATGAGCAGTTCTTC. Protein: CASSFIRGGWNEQFF. The rearrangement joins TRBV11-2 to TRBJ2-1, with 8 bases aligning to TRBD2. This CDR3 has 15 amino acids. Germline V gives CDR1 SGHAT, CDR2 FQNNGV. V lost 3 bases, J lost 7 bases, and 8 bases stayed unmatched.